This T cell receptor (beta chain) was profiled in a study of graft-versus-host responses after intestinal transplantation. About the study: Recipients were all induced with anti-thymocyte globulin, then given tacrolimus and steroids for about three years.

The method was immunoSEQ multiplex PCR; TCRdb's version includes in-frame clones alone and lacks a portion of them. The top ten clones hold roughly 4% of a sample with around 67,000 clones, 90% of them seen once. Study-level points and caveats: Analysis identified GvH clones in recipient marrow, with some appearing first in ileum or blood. Peak levels of circulating GvH clones tracked with early post-transplant HvG declines. High graft-versus-host to host-versus-graft clonal ratios were found in allografts of patients who had graft-donor T cell macrochimerism.

Note on this clone: The antigen is undetermined.

Germline V gives CDR1 MNHEY, CDR2 SMNVEV (reference sequence). V lost 3 bases and J lost 6; bases outside the gene matches: 5. The CDR3 contains 15 residues. The sequencing used unstimulated CD8+ T cells sorted from spleen or lymph node cells, collected before transplant. The clonotype was recovered from a human donor who was the organ donor for an intestinal transplant. The chain recombines TRBV27 with TRBJ2-2, with 9 bases identical to TRBD2. DNA for the CDR3: TGTGCCAGCAGTTTGCGCGGGGGGGCCCCCGGGGAGCTGTTTTTT. Translating it yields CASSLRGGAPGELFF.